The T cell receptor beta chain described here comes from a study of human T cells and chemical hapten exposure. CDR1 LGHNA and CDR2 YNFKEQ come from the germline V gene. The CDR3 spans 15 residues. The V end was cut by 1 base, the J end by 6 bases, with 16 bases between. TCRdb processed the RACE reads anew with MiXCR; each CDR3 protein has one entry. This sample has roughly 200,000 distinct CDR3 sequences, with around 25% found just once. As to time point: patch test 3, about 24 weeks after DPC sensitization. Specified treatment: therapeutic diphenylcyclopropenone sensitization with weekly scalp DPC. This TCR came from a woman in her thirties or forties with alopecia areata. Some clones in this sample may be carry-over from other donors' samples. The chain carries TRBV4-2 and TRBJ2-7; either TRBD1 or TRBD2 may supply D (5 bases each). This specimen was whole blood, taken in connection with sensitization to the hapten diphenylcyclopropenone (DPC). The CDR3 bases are TGTGCCAGCAGCCAAGCCGGGGCAGGAGCGATCGAGCAGTACTTC. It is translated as CASSQAGAGAIEQYF.